Below are 30 T cell receptor beta chains sequenced from a single sample in a study of blood T cell repertoires in COVID-19. Assay used: immunoSEQ multiplex PCR; TCRdb lists only in-frame clones, some missing. This sample yields 120,000 to 150,000 clones, of which 65% to 85% are seen a single time; 5.5% to 7.5% belongs to the top ten. Sample: PBMCs or T cells enriched from blood (not recorded which). These receptors came from a woman between 45 and 65 years old who had been exposed to COVID-19.

The chain has TRBV2 and TRBJ2-7, with a weak D call TRBD1 (5 bases). The CDR3 is made up of 17 amino acids. Germline V gene lookup returns CDR1 SNHLY and CDR2 FYNNEI. Between the trimmed V and J ends, which lost 1 base and 6 bases, there was a span of 22 bases. The CDR3 DNA reads as TGTGCCAGCAGTGAAGGTTTTTTCAGGGTAGTTGATAGCGAGCAGTACTTC. Protein sequence: CASSEGFFRVVDSEQYF.

This clone was counted between two and nine times. The chain combines TRBV29-1 with TRBJ2-3, with 11 bases aligning to TRBD2. The V segment lost 0 bases and the J segment 5 bases; nucleotides outside the gene matches: 10. CDR3 length equals 17 residues. Germline CDR1 is SQVTM and CDR2 is ANQGSEA. This CDR3 reads CSVEDWAGGTSGDTQYF. CDR3 DNA sequence: TGCAGCGTTGAAGATTGGGCAGGCGGGACTAGCGGAGATACGCAGTATTTT.

This rearrangement joins TRBV11-2 to TRBJ1-5; D may be TRBD1 (6 bases). The CDR3 extends over 16 amino acids. Germline lookup yields CDR1 SGHAT and CDR2 FQNNGV. Trimming left V 1 base short and J 0 bases short, with 10 bases between. The CDR3 sequence: CASSLVGRGSNQPQHF. The CDR3 DNA sequence: TGTGCCAGCAGCTTAGTCGGCAGGGGTAGCAATCAGCCCCAGCATTTT.

The chain couples TRBV18 to TRBJ2-2; TRBD2 matches at 11 bases. Germline CDR1 is KGHSH and CDR2 is LQKENI. J gave up 7 bases and V 6 bases, and 1 base lay outside the gene matches. The CDR3 consists of 13 residues. In DNA form, the CDR3 reads TGTGCCAGCTCGGGACTAGCGGACGGGGAGCTGTTTTTT. Protein sequence: CASSGLADGELFF.

This rearrangement joins TRBV12-3 or TRBV12-4 to TRBJ1-1; D gene uncertain. The CDR3 extends over 13 amino acids. V lost 5 bases, J lost 5 bases, and 12 bases lay in between. As DNA, the CDR3 is TGTGCCAGCAGTCTACGGGAGAGGACTGAAGCTTTCTTT. Protein sequence: CASSLRERTEAFF.

V is TRBV7-8 and J is TRBJ1-3; D remains unclear. V was cut by 7 bases and J by 0 bases, with 13 bases left in between. CDR3 length equals 15 residues. The germline gives CDR1 SGHVS, CDR2 FQNEAQ. Here the CDR3 DNA reads TGTGCCAGCACCACCGTCCTGAGCTCTGGAAACACCATATATTTT. Translating gives CASTTVLSSGNTIYF.

The V gene is TRBV30, the J gene TRBJ1-4; D uncertain. Deletions cut 2 bases from V and 8 bases from J, with 15 bases between. CDR1 and CDR2 from the germline V gene are GTSNPN and SVGIG (reference sequence). This CDR3 is 14 amino acids long. This chain's CDR3 is CAWSFTGGGEKLFF. In DNA form, the CDR3 reads TGTGCCTGGAGTTTCACGGGAGGCGGGGAAAAACTGTTTTTT. The full variable domain, in which reference TRBV30 and TRBJ1-4 provide the parts outside the CDR3, is SQTIHQWPATLVQPVGSPLSLECTVEGTSNPNLYWYRQAAGRGLQLLFYSVGIGQISSEVPQNLSASRPQDRQFILSSKKLLLSDSGFYLCAWSFTGGGEKLFFGSGTQLSVL.

A single count supports this clone. The chain employs TRBV7-8 and TRBJ2-2; 12 positions match TRBD2. V was clipped by 1 base and J by 7 bases; unmatched bases: 4. Germline CDR1 is SGHVS and CDR2 is FQNEAQ. CDR3 length: 16 amino acids. This CDR3 reads CASSLGLAGVFGELFF. The CDR3 DNA is TGTGCCAGCAGCTTAGGACTAGCGGGAGTTTTCGGGGAGCTGTTTTTT.

This clone showed up just once. The chain joins TRBV25-1 to TRBJ2-7; 9 bases align to TRBD1. Trimming took 6 bases from V and 2 from J; bases not matched to a gene: 5. CDR3 length equals 14 residues. CDR1 is MGHDK and CDR2 is SYGVNS in the germline V gene. CDR3 nucleotide sequence: TGTGCCAGCAGGGACAGGGGAAGGACCTACGAGCAGTACTTC. It yields the protein CASRDRGRTYEQYF.

This clone was picked up one time. This chain's CDR3 is CASSPPAGGGRINEQFF. CDR3 DNA sequence: TGTGCCAGCAGCCCCCCTGCCGGCGGGGGACGCATCAATGAGCAGTTCTTC. The V and J genes are TRBV7-8 and TRBJ2-1, with 7 bases matching TRBD2. The CDR3 has 17 residues. Germline assignment: CDR1 SGHVS and CDR2 FQNEAQ. Trimming cost V 5 bases and J 6 bases; bases outside gene matches: 16.

This clone was picked up a small number of times. The genes are TRBV12-3 or TRBV12-4 and TRBJ1-4; TRBD1 matches at 7 bases. CDR3 length equals 13 residues. Trimming removed 11 bases from V and 5 bases from J; junction bases left unmatched: 8. For the CDR3, the DNA is TGTGCCGTCAGACAGGGCGGCAATGAAAAACTGTTTTTT. Translation gives CAVRQGGNEKLFF.

The V and J genes are TRBV9 and TRBJ2-3; TRBD2 matches 7 bases. The CDR3 contains 16 residues. The germline V gene encodes CDR1 SGDLS and CDR2 YYNGEE. Trimming took 0 bases from V and 2 from J; bases not matched to a gene: 6. The CDR3 nucleotides read TGTGCCAGCAGCGTAGCGGCGGGAGCCCCCACAGATACGCAGTATTTT. The encoded protein is CASSVAAGAPTDTQYF.

V is TRBV9 and J is TRBJ2-1; 8 nucleotides line up with TRBD1. The CDR3 is 14 amino acids. V shed 1 base and J 8 bases; nucleotides not matched to a gene: 5. Germline V gene data show CDR1 as SGDLS and CDR2 as YYNGEE. CDR3 DNA: TGTGCCAGCAGCGTAAACAGGGGGACGGATGAGCAGTTCTTC. The encoded protein is CASSVNRGTDEQFF.

J is TRBJ2-1 and V is TRBV12-5; a possible D gene is TRBD1 (5 bases). The CDR3 consists of 19 residues. CDR1 is LGHNT and CDR2 is FRNRAP in the germline V gene. Trimming cost V 0 bases and J 0 bases, with 18 bases left between them. CDR3 DNA sequence: TGTGCTAGTGGTTTGGTACAGGTTGTTTTAGCCATCTCCTACAATGAGCAGTTCTTC. It translates to CASGLVQVVLAISYNEQFF.

This chain joins TRBV4-3 and TRBJ2-7; D remains unclear. The CDR3 contains 15 residues. Germline V lookup: CDR1 LGHNA, CDR2 YSLEER. Between the trimmed V and J ends, which lost 0 bases and 7 bases, there was a span of 16 bases. CDR3 sequence: CASSQDFRMPGEQYF. The CDR3 DNA sequence: TGCGCCAGCAGCCAAGATTTCCGGATGCCGGGTGAGCAGTACTTC.

This chain uses TRBV15 with TRBJ1-1, with D possibly being TRBD1 (5 bases). V shed 1 base and J shed 1 base, with 13 bases lying between them. Germline lookup yields CDR1 LNHNV and CDR2 YYDKDF (reference sequence). The CDR3 spans 16 residues. CDR3 loop: CATSRAPGTGNTEAFF. DNA for the CDR3: TGTGCCACCAGCAGAGCCCCCGGGACTGGGAACACTGAAGCTTTCTTT.

This clone was seen a handful of times. The genes are TRBV18 and TRBJ1-1, with D possibly TRBD1 on 6 matching bases. CDR1 is KGHSH, CDR2 LQKENI, per germline. Deletions cut 7 bases from V and 2 bases from J, with 14 bases between. This CDR3 comprises 14 residues. CDR3 nucleotide sequence: TGTGCCAGCTACCAGGGACAAGGAAACACTGAAGCTTTCTTT. This codes for CASYQGQGNTEAFF.

The chain combines TRBV15 with TRBJ1-1; D may be TRBD1 (5 bases). This CDR3 region has 15 residues. The V end lost 3 bases, the J end lost 0 bases, and 11 bases lay between the germline ends. The germline V gene has CDR1 LNHNV and CDR2 YYDKDF (reference sequence). DNA of the CDR3: TGTGCCACCAGCAGTGACAGCACAATGAACACTGAAGCTTTCTTT. Translation gives CATSSDSTMNTEAFF.

In this sample, this clone turned up once. The V and J genes are TRBV7-9 and TRBJ1-1; a weak D match, TRBD1 (5 bases). The CDR3 loop spans 10 amino acids. With 7 bases removed from V and 11 bases from J, the gap between germline ends came to 11 bases. Germline V gives CDR1 SEHNR, CDR2 FQNEAQ (reference sequence). The CDR3 is CASKRGGAFF. In nucleotides, the CDR3 is TGTGCCAGCAAACGTGGGGGGGCTTTCTTT.

The chain links TRBV6-2 or TRBV6-3 to TRBJ2-7; 10 nucleotides match TRBD1. The CDR3 has 17 amino acids. V lost 2 bases, J lost 4 bases, and 11 bases stayed unmatched. CDR1 MNHEY and CDR2 SVGEGT come from the germline V gene. The CDR3 protein is CASSYPLRDRGQYEQYF. CDR3 DNA sequence: TGTGCCAGCAGTTACCCACTCCGGGACAGGGGACAGTACGAGCAGTACTTC.

The rearrangement links TRBV12-3 or TRBV12-4 to TRBJ1-2; 7 bases line up with TRBD1. The CDR3 is 13 amino acids. Germline trimming cut 8 bases from V and 3 bases from J; bases unmatched to any gene: 6. This chain's CDR3 is CASRTGLDYGYTF. The DNA for the CDR3 is TGTGCCAGCCGGACAGGTCTCGACTATGGCTACACCTTC.

The V and J genes are TRBV7-9 and TRBJ2-7, with D possibly being TRBD2 (6 bases). CDR1 is SEHNR and CDR2 is FQNEAQ in the germline V gene (reference sequence). V lost 3 bases and J 0 bases, leaving 12 bases between the germline ends. This CDR3 has 15 residues. CDR3 amino acids: CASSFRDGSSYEQYF. CDR3 in DNA: TGTGCCAGCAGCTTCCGGGACGGGAGCTCCTACGAGCAGTACTTC.

This clone was counted only a few times. The V call is TRBV19, the J call TRBJ1-1; tentative D call: TRBD1 (6 bases). V lost 1 base to trimming and J lost 1 base, with 13 bases between them. Germline CDR1 and CDR2: LNHDA and SQIVND (reference sequence). The CDR3 totals 16 residues. The DNA of the CDR3 is TGTGCCAGTAGTATAGCCCTGAGGGGACAGAACACTGAAGCTTTCTTT. It yields the protein CASSIALRGQNTEAFF.

The chain combines TRBV4-3 with TRBJ1-2, with 9 bases identical to TRBD1. The germline gives CDR1 LGHNA, CDR2 YSLEER. V lost 0 bases to trimming and J lost 6 bases; unmatched junction nucleotides: 5. CDR3 length: 15 amino acids. The CDR3 reads CASSQELRDRDGYTF. CDR3 DNA: TGCGCCAGCAGCCAAGAACTCCGGGACAGGGATGGCTACACCTTC.

J is TRBJ2-1 and V is TRBV4-3, with a possible D match to TRBD2 (5 bases). Germline CDR1 reads LGHNA; CDR2 reads YSLEER. The V end was cut by 4 bases, the J end by 0 bases, with 13 bases between. The CDR3 totals 16 residues. CDR3 protein: CASSRSVGSSYNEQFF. The DNA for the CDR3 is TGCGCCAGCAGCCGAAGTGTTGGGAGCTCCTACAATGAGCAGTTCTTC.

This clone is a singleton in its sample. The chain joins TRBV30 to TRBJ2-5; D might be TRBD2 (6 bases). The V gene's germline CDR1 is GTSNPN and CDR2 SVGIG (reference sequence). CDR3 size: 13 residues. V lost 2 bases, J lost 5 bases, and 12 bases lay in between. CDR3 region: CAWSRTTRETQYF. CDR3 nucleotides: TGTGCCTGGAGTCGGACTACTCGGGAGACCCAGTACTTC.

V is TRBV7-9 and J is TRBJ2-1, with D possibly TRBD1 on 5 matching bases. The CDR3 runs to 15 residues. CDR1 and CDR2 (germline): SEHNR, FQNEAQ (reference sequence). Trimming removed 0 bases at V and 4 bases at J, with 10 bases between. CDR3 sequence reads: CASSLAKGWYNEQFF. The CDR3 coding sequence is TGTGCCAGCAGCTTAGCCAAGGGGTGGTACAATGAGCAGTTCTTC.

This chain connects TRBV4-3 to TRBJ2-1; D might be TRBD2 (5 bases). Germline V gene lookup returns CDR1 LGHNA and CDR2 YSLEER. The germline V and J ends were trimmed by 0 bases and 7 bases, with 25 bases remaining between them. This CDR3 comprises 19 residues. CDR3 coding DNA: TGCGCCAGCAGCCAAGATCACCTCCGGGCGACTAAAGGCGGGAATGAGCAGTTCTTC. Residues: CASSQDHLRATKGGNEQFF.

The CDR3 protein is CASSQVVWGAPLHF. The CDR3 region has the DNA TGCGCCAGCAGCCAAGTAGTGTGGGGGGCACCCCTCCACTTT. This chain joins TRBV4-1 and TRBJ1-6; possibly TRBD1 for D (5 bases). Trimming pared 1 base from V and 11 bases from J, leaving 12 bases between. There are 14 residues in the CDR3. The germline gives CDR1 MGHRA, CDR2 YSYEKL.

V usage is TRBV15 and J usage is TRBJ2-7, with TRBD1 identical over 9 bases. V was clipped by 5 bases and J by 2 bases; unmatched bases: 4. The CDR3 has 14 amino acids. Germline V gene lookup returns CDR1 LNHNV and CDR2 YYDKDF (reference sequence). The CDR3 DNA reads as TGTGCCACCAGCCCGGGACAGGGCCCCTACGAGCAGTACTTC. Amino acid sequence: CATSPGQGPYEQYF.